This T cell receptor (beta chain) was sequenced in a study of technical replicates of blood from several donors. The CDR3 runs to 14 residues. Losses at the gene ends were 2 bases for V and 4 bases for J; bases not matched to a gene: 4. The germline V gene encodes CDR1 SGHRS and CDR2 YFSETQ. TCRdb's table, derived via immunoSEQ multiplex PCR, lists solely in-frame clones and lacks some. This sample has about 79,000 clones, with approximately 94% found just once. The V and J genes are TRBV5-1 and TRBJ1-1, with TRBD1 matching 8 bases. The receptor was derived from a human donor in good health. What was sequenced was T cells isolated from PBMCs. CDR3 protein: CASSFDRGGTEAFF. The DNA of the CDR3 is TGCGCCAGCAGCTTCGACAGGGGTGGCACTGAAGCTTTCTTT.